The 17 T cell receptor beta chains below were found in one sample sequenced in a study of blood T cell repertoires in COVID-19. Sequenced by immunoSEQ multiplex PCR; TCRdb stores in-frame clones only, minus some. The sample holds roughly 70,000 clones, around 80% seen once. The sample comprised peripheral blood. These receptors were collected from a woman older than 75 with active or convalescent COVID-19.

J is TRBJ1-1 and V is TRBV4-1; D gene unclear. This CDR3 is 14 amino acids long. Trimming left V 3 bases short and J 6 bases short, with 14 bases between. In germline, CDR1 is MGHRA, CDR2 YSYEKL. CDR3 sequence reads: CASSQTTLGAEAFF. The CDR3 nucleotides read TGCGCCAGCAGCCAGACGACCTTGGGAGCTGAAGCTTTCTTT.

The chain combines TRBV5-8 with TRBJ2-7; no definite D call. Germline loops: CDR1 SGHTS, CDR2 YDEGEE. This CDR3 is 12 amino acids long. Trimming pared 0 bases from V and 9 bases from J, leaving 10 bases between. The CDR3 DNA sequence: TGTGCCAGCAGCTTGGCCGCCGCGGCGCAGTACTTC. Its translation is CASSLAAAAQYF.

Written as DNA, the CDR3 is TGCGCCAGCAGTGGACAGGGGAGGAACACTGAAGCTTTCTTT. Translated: CASSGQGRNTEAFF. The rearrangement links TRBV10-2 to TRBJ1-1, with 8 bases that match TRBD1. V lost 4 bases, J lost 1 base, and 2 bases stayed unmatched. Germline CDR1 WSHSY, CDR2 SAAADI. The CDR3 runs 14 residues.

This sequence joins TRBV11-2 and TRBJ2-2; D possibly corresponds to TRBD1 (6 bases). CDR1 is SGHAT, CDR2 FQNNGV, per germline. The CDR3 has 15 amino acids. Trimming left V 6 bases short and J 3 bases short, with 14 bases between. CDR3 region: CASRPTTGYTGELFF. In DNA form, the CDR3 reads TGTGCCAGCAGACCCACCACAGGGTACACCGGGGAGCTGTTTTTT. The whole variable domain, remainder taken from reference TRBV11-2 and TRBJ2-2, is EAGVAQSPRYKIIEKRQSVAFWCNPISGHATLYWYQQILGQGPKLLIQFQNNGVVDDSQLPKDRFSAERLKGVDSTLKIQPAKLEDSAVYLCASRPTTGYTGELFFGEGSRLTVL.

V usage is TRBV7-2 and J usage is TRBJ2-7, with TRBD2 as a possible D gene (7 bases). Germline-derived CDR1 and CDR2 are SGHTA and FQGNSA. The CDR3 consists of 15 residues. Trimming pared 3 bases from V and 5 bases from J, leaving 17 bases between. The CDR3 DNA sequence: TGTGCCAGCAGCTTGGGGGGGGCTGGAGGGAACGAGCAGTACTTC. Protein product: CASSLGGAGGNEQYF. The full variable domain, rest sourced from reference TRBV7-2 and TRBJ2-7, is GAGVSQSPSNKVTEKGKDVELRCDPISGHTALYWYRQSLGQGLEFLIYFQGNSAPDKSGLPSDRFSAERTGGSVSTLTIQRTQQEDSAVYLCASSLGGAGGNEQYFGPGTRLTVT.

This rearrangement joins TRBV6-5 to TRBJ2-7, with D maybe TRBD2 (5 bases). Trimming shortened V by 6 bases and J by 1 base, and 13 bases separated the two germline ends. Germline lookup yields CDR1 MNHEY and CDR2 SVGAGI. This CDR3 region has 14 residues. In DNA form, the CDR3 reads TGTGCCAGCAGCCGGGGATCCCCTTCCTACGAGCAGTACTTC. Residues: CASSRGSPSYEQYF.

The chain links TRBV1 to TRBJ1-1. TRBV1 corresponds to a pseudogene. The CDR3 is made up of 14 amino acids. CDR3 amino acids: CTSPRGAVGTEAFF. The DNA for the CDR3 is TGCACCAGTCCACGGGGGGCGGTTGGCACTGAAGCTTTCTTT.

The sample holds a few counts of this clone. DNA of the CDR3: TGTGCCAGCAGCTTAAATAGCGGGAGATACAATGAGCAGTTCTTC. Translation: CASSLNSGRYNEQFF. J is TRBJ2-1 and V is TRBV7-9, with 9 nucleotides matching TRBD2. This CDR3 has 15 residues. After removal of 2 bases from V and 4 bases from J, the junction contained 3 bases not matched to a gene. CDR1 and CDR2 (germline): SEHNR, FQNEAQ (reference sequence).

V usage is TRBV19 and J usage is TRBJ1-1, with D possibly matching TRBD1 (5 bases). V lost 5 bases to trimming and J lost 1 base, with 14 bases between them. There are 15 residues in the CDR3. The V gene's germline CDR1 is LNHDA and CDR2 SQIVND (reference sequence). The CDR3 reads CASSVSGGGNTEAFF. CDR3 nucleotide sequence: TGTGCCAGTAGTGTATCAGGCGGGGGGAACACTGAAGCTTTCTTT.

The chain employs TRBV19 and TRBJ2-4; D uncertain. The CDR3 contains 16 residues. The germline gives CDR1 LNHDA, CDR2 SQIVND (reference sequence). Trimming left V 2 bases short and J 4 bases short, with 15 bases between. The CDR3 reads CASSITPSPLKNIQYF. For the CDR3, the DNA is TGTGCCAGTAGTATAACACCCAGTCCCCTGAAAAACATTCAGTACTTC.

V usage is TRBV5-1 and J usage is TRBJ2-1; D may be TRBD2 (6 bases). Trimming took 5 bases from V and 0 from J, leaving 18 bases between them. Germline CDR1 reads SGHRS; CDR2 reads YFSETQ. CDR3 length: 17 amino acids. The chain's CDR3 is CASRGRSGSYSYNEQFF. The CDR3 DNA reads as TGCGCCAGCAGAGGGAGGAGCGGGTCTTACTCCTACAATGAGCAGTTCTTC.

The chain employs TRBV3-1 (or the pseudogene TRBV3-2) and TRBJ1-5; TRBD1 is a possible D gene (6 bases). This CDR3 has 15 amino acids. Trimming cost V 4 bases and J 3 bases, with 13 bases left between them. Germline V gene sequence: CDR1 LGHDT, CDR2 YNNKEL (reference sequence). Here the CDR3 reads CASSRGTGSNQPQHF. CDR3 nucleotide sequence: TGTGCCAGCAGCCGAGGAACAGGGTCCAATCAGCCCCAGCATTTT.

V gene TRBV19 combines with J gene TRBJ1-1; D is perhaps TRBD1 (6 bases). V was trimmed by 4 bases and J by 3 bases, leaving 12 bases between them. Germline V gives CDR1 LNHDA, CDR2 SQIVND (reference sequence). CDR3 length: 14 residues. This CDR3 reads CASSRQVGDTEAFF. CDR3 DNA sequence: TGTGCCAGTAGTAGACAGGTCGGCGACACTGAAGCTTTCTTT.

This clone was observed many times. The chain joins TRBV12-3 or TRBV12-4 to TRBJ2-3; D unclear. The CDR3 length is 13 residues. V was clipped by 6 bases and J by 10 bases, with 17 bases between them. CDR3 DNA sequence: TGTGCCAGCAGAGCAGAACTGACCGCGGCGCAGTATTTT. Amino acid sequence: CASRAELTAAQYF.

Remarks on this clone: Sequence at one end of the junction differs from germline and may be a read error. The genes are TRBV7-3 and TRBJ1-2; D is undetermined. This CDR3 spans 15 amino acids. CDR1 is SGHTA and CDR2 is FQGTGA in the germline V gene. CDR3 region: CASSPLGGSNSGYTF. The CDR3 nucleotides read TGTGCCAGCAGCCCCCTGGGAGGGTCTAACTCTGGCTACACCTTC.

The CDR3 protein is CASSRDRLDEQYF. As DNA, the CDR3 is TGTGCCAGCAGCCGTGACAGGTTAGACGAGCAGTACTTC. This chain joins TRBV7-8 and TRBJ2-7, with a weak D call TRBD1 (6 bases). CDR3 length equals 13 residues. V was clipped by 5 bases and J by 5 bases, with 13 bases between them. Germline CDR1 and CDR2: SGHVS and FQNEAQ.

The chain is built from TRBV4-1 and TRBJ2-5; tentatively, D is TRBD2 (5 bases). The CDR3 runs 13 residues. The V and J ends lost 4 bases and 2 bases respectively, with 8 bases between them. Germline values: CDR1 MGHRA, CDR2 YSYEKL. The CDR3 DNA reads TGCGCCAGCAGCCGGGGAGTTCAAGAGACCCAGTACTTC. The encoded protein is CASSRGVQETQYF.